This T cell receptor beta chain emerged from a study of T cell responses to AZD1222 COVID-19 vaccine. Trimming took 6 bases from V and 0 from J; bases not matched to a gene: 3. The germline gives CDR1 MDHEN, CDR2 SYDVKM. This CDR3 comprises 14 residues. Doses given second, at about 4 or about 12 weeks, were pooled. This clone was observed a single time. Its antigen is unknown. Findings and caveats of the study: Donors were mostly white British, more females; clonal diversity possibly underestimated.

Assay used: immunoSEQ multiplex PCR; TCRdb lists only in-frame clones, some missing. The table has roughly 150,000 clones, around 94% seen once. This receptor was taken from an adult who received the AZD1222 COVID-19 vaccine. Sequenced material: peripheral blood, taken 28 days after the second AZD1222 dose. This chain links TRBV28 with TRBJ2-3; 7 bases map to TRBD2. For the CDR3, the DNA is TGTGCCAGCAGAGCGGGATTGAGCACAGATACGCAGTATTTT. This codes for CASRAGLSTDTQYF.